The present entry profiles one T cell receptor beta chain with its context. Only in-frame clones appear in the TCRdb table, and some are missing; sequencing was by immunoSEQ multiplex PCR. In the table there are 200,000 to 250,000 clones, approximately 90% of which are singletons. The sample belongs to a study of blood T cell repertoires in COVID-19. Turning to the study itself: Acute and convalescent COVID-19 specimens originated in the United States, Italy and Spain. The cDNA or gDNA used as material had been derived from T cells, B-cell-depleted T cells, or PBMCs.

V gave up 3 bases and J gave up 8 bases; unmatched junction bases: 6. Germline assignment: CDR1 SQVTM and CDR2 ANQGSEA. CDR3 length: 12 residues. The sequencing input was peripheral blood. This TCR derives from a man in his fifties or sixties with COVID-19, enrolled during active disease. This rearrangement joins TRBV29-1 to TRBJ1-2, with 7 bases fitting TRBD1. The CDR3 loop reads CSVERGLGGYTF. For the CDR3, the DNA is TGCAGCGTTGAGAGGGGGCTAGGAGGCTACACCTTC.